Following are 31 T cell receptor beta chains from one sample sequenced in a study of blood T cell repertoires in COVID-19. Sequenced by immunoSEQ multiplex PCR; TCRdb stores in-frame clones only, minus some. The sample includes roughly 70,000 clones, about 80% seen only once; the top ten take 35%. Sequences were obtained from peripheral blood. The receptors shown here come from a woman in her 70s with acute or convalescent COVID-19.

The chain employs TRBV19 and TRBJ1-5; D is undetermined. Trimming pared 4 bases from V and 0 bases from J, leaving 10 bases between. The CDR3 spans 15 residues. Germline V gene data show CDR1 as LNHDA and CDR2 as SQIVND (reference sequence). CDR3 residues: CASSTGRASNQPQHF. Here the CDR3 DNA reads TGTGCCAGTAGTACGGGTCGCGCTAGCAATCAGCCCCAGCATTTT.

This rearrangement joins TRBV5-1 to TRBJ1-6, with D hard to call. The CDR3 extends over 14 amino acids. Germline V gene data show CDR1 as SGHRS and CDR2 as YFSETQ. V lost 0 bases to trimming and J lost 10 bases, with 11 bases between them. The chain's CDR3 is CASSLVAGNSPLHF. CDR3 DNA sequence: TGCGCCAGCAGCTTGGTCGCGGGTAACTCACCCCTCCACTTT.

This clone was observed a handful of times. The CDR3 here is CASSYSGPPEEKLFF. For the CDR3, the DNA is TGTGCCAGCAGTTACTCGGGGCCGCCGGAGGAAAAACTGTTTTTT. This chain joins TRBV6-5 and TRBJ1-4, with TRBD1 as a possible D gene (5 bases). V was shortened by 0 bases and J by 8 bases, with 13 bases between the two germline ends. The CDR3 contains 15 residues. The germline CDR1 and CDR2 sequences are MNHEY and SVGAGI.

The rearrangement links TRBV4-2 to TRBJ2-1; D is unclear. Germline V gene data show CDR1 as LGHNA and CDR2 as YNFKEQ. The length of the CDR3 is 14 residues. V dropped 7 bases and J dropped 5 bases, with 15 bases sitting between them. The CDR3: CASTEGPENNEQFF. Here the CDR3 DNA reads TGTGCCAGCACCGAAGGGCCAGAAAACAATGAGCAGTTCTTC.

The CDR3 here is CASMTSGRAWTDTQYF. Written as DNA, the CDR3 is TGTGCCAGCATGACTAGCGGGAGGGCCTGGACAGATACGCAGTATTTT. V usage is TRBV7-9 and J usage is TRBJ2-3; 14 nucleotides align to TRBD2. This CDR3 has 16 residues. V lost 7 bases, J lost 3 bases, and 6 bases stayed unmatched. Germline CDR1 is SEHNR and CDR2 is FQNEAQ (reference sequence).

The chain combines TRBV27 with TRBJ2-7; D might be TRBD2 (6 bases). The V gene's germline CDR1 is MNHEY and CDR2 SMNVEV (reference sequence). With 2 bases removed from V and 6 bases from J, the gap between germline ends came to 11 bases. This CDR3 has 13 residues. The CDR3, as DNA: TGTGCCAGCAGTTTAGCTTGGGGAGGCGAGCAGTACTTC. Its translation: CASSLAWGGEQYF.

The CDR3 sequence: CASSQGGSGAAGETQYF. CDR3 nucleotide sequence: TGTGCCAGCAGCCAAGGGGGTAGCGGGGCTGCGGGGGAGACCCAGTACTTC. This chain links TRBV4-2 with TRBJ2-5, with TRBD2 matching over 8 bases. The germline V gene encodes CDR1 LGHNA and CDR2 YNFKEQ. Unmatched junction bases numbered 12, after V lost 1 base and J lost 5 bases. This CDR3 is 17 amino acids long.

This clone was observed many times. The chain couples TRBV11-3 to TRBJ2-2; 8 nucleotides align to TRBD2. The CDR3 has 17 residues. CDR1 is SGHNT, CDR2 YENEEA, per germline. V shed 4 bases, J shed 0 bases, and the junction held 7 bases outside the gene matches. The CDR3 region has the DNA TGTGCCAGCAGCTCAAGGGGGGGACTAGCGAACACCGGGGAGCTGTTTTTT. This gives the protein CASSSRGGLANTGELFF.

The chain recombines TRBV7-9 with TRBJ1-1; 8 positions match TRBD1. The CDR3 totals 13 residues. Losses at the gene ends were 3 bases for V and 3 bases for J; bases not matched to a gene: 0. Germline-derived CDR1 and CDR2 are SEHNR and FQNEAQ (reference sequence). CDR3 protein: CASSLTGDTEAFF. The CDR3 DNA reads TGTGCCAGCAGCTTGACAGGGGACACTGAAGCTTTCTTT.

This clone was seen a single time. The rearrangement joins TRBV5-6 to TRBJ1-2; 7 bases align to TRBD1. CDR3 size: 16 residues. In germline, CDR1 is SGHDT, CDR2 YYEEEE. Losses at the gene ends were 0 bases for V and 8 bases for J; bases not matched to a gene: 13. This CDR3 reads CASSLGSTGMGRGYTF. The CDR3 DNA is TGTGCCAGCAGCTTGGGGTCGACAGGGATGGGTCGGGGCTACACCTTC.

The rearrangement links TRBV7-8 to TRBJ2-3, with TRBD1 matching over 10 bases. This CDR3 is built from 15 residues. Per germline, CDR1 SGHVS and CDR2 FQNEAQ. J gave up 1 base and V 4 bases, and 2 bases lay outside the gene matches. This chain's CDR3 is CASSWTGGGTDTQYF. CDR3 DNA sequence: TGTGCCAGCAGCTGGACAGGGGGAGGCACAGATACGCAGTATTTT.

This clone has only a few counts. The chain couples TRBV9 to TRBJ1-1, with a possible D match to TRBD1 (5 bases). Germline CDR1 and CDR2: SGDLS and YYNGEE. Trimming pared 0 bases from V and 6 bases from J, leaving 9 bases between. The CDR3 runs to 13 residues. CDR3 sequence (DNA): TGTGCCAGCAGCGTAGGGGGCAGTGCTGAAGCTTTCTTT. Translating it yields CASSVGGSAEAFF.

This clone appeared a few times. The rearrangement links TRBV19 to TRBJ1-5, with 8 bases matching TRBD1. CDR3 length: 15 residues. Germline CDR1 LNHDA, CDR2 SQIVND (reference sequence). V gave up 3 bases and J gave up 6 bases; unmatched junction bases: 7. CDR3 amino acids: CASSILDRAAQPQHF. The CDR3 DNA follows: TGTGCCAGTAGTATCCTGGACAGGGCGGCTCAGCCCCAGCATTTT.

J is TRBJ1-4 and V is TRBV9; perhaps TRBD1 as D (6 bases). The CDR3 runs 17 residues. Germline assignment: CDR1 SGDLS and CDR2 YYNGEE. Trimming removed 5 bases at V and 5 bases at J, with 22 bases between. DNA of the CDR3: TGTGCCAGCAGTCCTTCCGGGACACTTCCCCCGAATGAAAAACTGTTTTTT. This translates into CASSPSGTLPPNEKLFF.

The chain links TRBV7-2 to TRBJ2-7; 7 bases fit TRBD2. Trimming cost V 1 base and J 0 bases; bases outside gene matches: 6. Per the germline V gene, CDR1 is SGHTA and CDR2 is FQGNSA. The CDR3 has 16 amino acids. The CDR3 sequence: CASSLVASGDSYEQYF. The CDR3 coding sequence is TGTGCCAGCAGCTTAGTGGCTAGCGGAGACTCCTACGAGCAGTACTTC.

The genes are TRBV6-5 and TRBJ2-1; tentatively, D is TRBD1 (6 bases). The length of the CDR3 is 12 residues. V was shortened by 4 bases and J by 8 bases, with 9 bases between the two germline ends. Germline-derived CDR1 and CDR2 are MNHEY and SVGAGI. CDR3 coding DNA: TGTGCCAGCAGTTCGAACAGGGATGAGCAGTTCTTC. This codes for CASSSNRDEQFF.

V gene TRBV6-5 combines with J gene TRBJ2-3, with 8 bases that match TRBD2. Germline V gives CDR1 MNHEY, CDR2 SVGAGI. V lost 2 bases, J lost 1 base, and 5 bases stayed unmatched. The CDR3 is 16 residues long. CDR3 amino acids: CASSYPTGGGTDTQYF. The CDR3 region has the DNA TGTGCCAGCAGTTACCCCACGGGAGGGGGCACAGATACGCAGTATTTT.

This clone came up once. This sequence joins TRBV27 and TRBJ2-6, with 8 bases lining up with TRBD2. This CDR3 has 18 amino acids. Germline CDR1 is MNHEY and CDR2 is SMNVEV (reference sequence). J was trimmed by 2 bases and V by 4 bases; bases with no gene match: 10. The CDR3 loop is CASSSAAGVGAGANVLTF. The CDR3 DNA reads as TGTGCCAGCAGTTCGGCAGCGGGAGTGGGGGCTGGGGCCAACGTCCTGACTTTC.

This clone was seen a handful of times. This chain joins TRBV19 and TRBJ1-5, with D possibly matching TRBD1 (6 bases). This CDR3 comprises 15 residues. The V end was cut by 6 bases, the J end by 6 bases, with 18 bases between. Germline V gives CDR1 LNHDA, CDR2 SQIVND (reference sequence). Written as DNA, the CDR3 is TGTGCCAGTAGGGGAGATACAGGGAGAGGTCAGCCCCAGCATTTT. Translation: CASRGDTGRGQPQHF.

V and J are TRBV6-5 and TRBJ1-5; TRBD1 aligns across 7 bases. This CDR3 comprises 15 residues. The germline CDR1 and CDR2 sequences are MNHEY and SVGAGI. Trimming took 5 bases from V and 9 from J; bases not matched to a gene: 13. This chain's CDR3 is CASSREGQSFAPQHF. CDR3 bases: TGTGCCAGCAGTCGGGAGGGACAGAGTTTTGCGCCCCAGCATTTT.

DNA of the CDR3: TGCGCCAGCAGCTTGGTTGGTAGCGGGGGGAACACCGGGGAGCTGTTTTTT. Translating gives CASSLVGSGGNTGELFF. The chain has TRBV5-1 and TRBJ2-2, with 9 bases matching TRBD2. After removal of 0 bases from V and 1 base from J, the junction contained 4 bases not matched to a gene. The length of the CDR3 is 17 residues. Germline loops: CDR1 SGHRS, CDR2 YFSETQ.

The chain employs TRBV30 and TRBJ1-4; D unresolved. CDR1 and CDR2 (germline): GTSNPN, SVGIG (reference sequence). The V end was cut by 4 bases, the J end by 6 bases, with 12 bases between. This CDR3 spans 13 amino acids. The CDR3 nucleotides read TGTGCCTGGACCGGGAACAGTCATGAAAAACTGTTTTTT. Residues: CAWTGNSHEKLFF.

The rearrangement links TRBV11-2 to TRBJ2-5, with 7 bases identical to TRBD2. J was trimmed by 4 bases and V by 6 bases; bases with no gene match: 11. CDR1 SGHAT and CDR2 FQNNGV come from the germline V gene. This CDR3 is built from 15 residues. CDR3 region: CASSSGTTRRETQYF. The CDR3 DNA reads as TGTGCCAGCAGTTCCGGGACTACACGAAGAGAGACCCAGTACTTC.

This sequence joins TRBV7-9 and TRBJ1-2; TRBD1 matches 10 bases. The J segment lost 10 bases and the V segment lost 5 bases, leaving 7 bases of the junction unmatched. The germline V gene has CDR1 SEHNR and CDR2 FQNEAQ (reference sequence). CDR3 size: 13 residues. DNA of the CDR3: TGTGCCAGCAGCCCGGGACAGGGGCTAGACTACACCTTC. It yields the protein CASSPGQGLDYTF.

A few counts support this clone. The chain joins TRBV19 to TRBJ2-2, with D possibly TRBD1 on 7 matching bases. CDR3 size: 18 residues. V was trimmed by 1 base and J by 3 bases, leaving 18 bases between them. Per the germline V gene, CDR1 is LNHDA and CDR2 is SQIVND (reference sequence). CDR3 DNA sequence: TGTGCCAGTAGTATAGGACCTCGGCCAGGGGGGTACACCGGGGAGCTGTTTTTT. Amino acids: CASSIGPRPGGYTGELFF.

V usage is TRBV28 and J usage is TRBJ1-2; 8 bases map to TRBD1. The trim removed 3 bases at V and 5 bases at J, leaving 8 bases unmatched. Germline V gene sequence: CDR1 MDHEN, CDR2 SYDVKM. The CDR3 length is 15 residues. Here the CDR3 DNA reads TGTGCCAGCAGTTTGCAGGGGGCGAATGTGTATGGCTACACCTTC. Encoded protein: CASSLQGANVYGYTF.

This clone was detected only a few times. This chain connects TRBV5-6 to TRBJ1-2; TRBD1 matches 7 bases. J lost 7 bases, V lost 5 bases, and 2 bases had no gene match. Per the germline V gene, CDR1 is SGHDT and CDR2 is YYEEEE. The CDR3 extends over 11 amino acids. Written as DNA, the CDR3 is TGTGCCAGCAGTTCAGGGGGTGGCTACACCTTC. Translated, it gives CASSSGGGYTF. The full variable domain, with the rest looked up from reference TRBV5-6 and TRBJ1-2, is DAGVTQSPTHLIKTRGQQVTLRCSPKSGHDTVSWYQQALGQGPQFIFQYYEEEERQRGNFPDRFSGHQFPNYSSELNVNALLLGDSALYLCASSSGGGYTFGSGTRLTVV.

V and J are TRBV29-1 and TRBJ2-1; TRBD2 matches 7 bases. This CDR3 has 13 amino acids. CDR1 is SQVTM, CDR2 ANQGSEA, per germline. The trim removed 6 bases at V and 10 bases at J, leaving 12 bases unmatched. The CDR3 loop is CSVTGLLNSEQFF. DNA of the CDR3: TGCAGCGTCACGGGACTATTAAATTCCGAGCAGTTCTTC.

This clone was detected only a few times. The gene calls are TRBV4-3 and TRBJ1-5; possible D gene TRBD1, 5 bases. The CDR3 length is 14 residues. V lost 2 bases and J 6 bases, leaving 11 bases between the germline ends. Germline-derived CDR1 and CDR2 are LGHNA and YSLEER. The CDR3 DNA reads TGCGCCAGCAGCCAAAGTCAGGGTTCTCAGCCCCAGCATTTT. Protein sequence: CASSQSQGSQPQHF.

The chain joins TRBV7-8 to TRBJ1-1; D is unclear. Per germline, CDR1 SGHVS and CDR2 FQNEAQ. There are 12 residues in the CDR3. With 5 bases removed from V and 6 bases from J, the gap between germline ends came to 10 bases. This CDR3 reads CASSRPSAEAFF. The DNA for the CDR3 is TGTGCCAGCAGCCGTCCTAGTGCTGAAGCTTTCTTT.

This clone was counted only a few times. The chain combines TRBV5-1 with TRBJ2-4; no reliable D call. Trimming pared 4 bases from V and 0 bases from J, leaving 8 bases between. The germline gives CDR1 SGHRS, CDR2 YFSETQ. The CDR3 is made up of 14 amino acids. The CDR3 is CASSITQAKNIQYF. Written as DNA, the CDR3 is TGCGCCAGCAGCATAACTCAAGCCAAAAACATTCAGTACTTC.